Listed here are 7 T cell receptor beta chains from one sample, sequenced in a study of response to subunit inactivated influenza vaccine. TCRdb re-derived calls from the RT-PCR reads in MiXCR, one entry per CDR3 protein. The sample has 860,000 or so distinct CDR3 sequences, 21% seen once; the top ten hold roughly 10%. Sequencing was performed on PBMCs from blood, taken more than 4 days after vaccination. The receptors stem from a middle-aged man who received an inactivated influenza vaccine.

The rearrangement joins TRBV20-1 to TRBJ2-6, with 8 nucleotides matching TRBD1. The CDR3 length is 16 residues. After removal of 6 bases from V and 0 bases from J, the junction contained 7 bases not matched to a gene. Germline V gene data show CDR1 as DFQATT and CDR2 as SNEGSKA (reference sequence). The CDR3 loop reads CSALRDRFSGANVLTF. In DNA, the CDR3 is TGCAGTGCACTCCGGGACAGGTTCTCTGGGGCCAACGTCCTGACTTTC.

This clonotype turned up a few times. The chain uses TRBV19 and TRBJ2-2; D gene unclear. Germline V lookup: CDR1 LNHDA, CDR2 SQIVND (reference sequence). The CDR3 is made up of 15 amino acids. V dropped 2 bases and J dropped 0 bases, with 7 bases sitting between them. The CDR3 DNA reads TGTGCCAGTAGTATATTAGGGTCGAACACCGGGGAGCTGTTTTTT. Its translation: CASSILGSNTGELFF.

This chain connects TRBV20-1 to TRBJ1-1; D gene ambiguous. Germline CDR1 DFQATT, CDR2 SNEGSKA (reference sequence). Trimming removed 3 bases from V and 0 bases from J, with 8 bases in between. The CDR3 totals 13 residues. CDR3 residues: CSASSTVNTEAFF. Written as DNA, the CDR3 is TGCAGTGCTAGCAGTACAGTGAACACTGAAGCTTTCTTT.

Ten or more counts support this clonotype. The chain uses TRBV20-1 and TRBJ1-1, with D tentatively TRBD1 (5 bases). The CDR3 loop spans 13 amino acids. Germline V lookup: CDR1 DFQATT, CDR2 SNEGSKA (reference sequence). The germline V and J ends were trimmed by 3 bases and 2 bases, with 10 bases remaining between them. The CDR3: CSASRTFNTEAFF. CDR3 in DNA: TGCAGTGCTAGTCGGACATTTAACACTGAAGCTTTCTTT.

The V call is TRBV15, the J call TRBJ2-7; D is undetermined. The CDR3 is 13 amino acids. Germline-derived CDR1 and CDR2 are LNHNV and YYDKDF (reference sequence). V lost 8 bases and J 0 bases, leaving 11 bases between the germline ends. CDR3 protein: CATLRIGSYEQYF. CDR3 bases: TGTGCCACCCTCCGGATCGGCTCCTACGAGCAGTACTTC.

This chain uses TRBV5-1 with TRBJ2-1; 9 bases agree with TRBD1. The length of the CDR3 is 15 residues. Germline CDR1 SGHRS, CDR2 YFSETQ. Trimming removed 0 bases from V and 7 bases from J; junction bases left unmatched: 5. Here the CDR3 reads CASSLGGTGMNEQFF. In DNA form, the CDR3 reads TGCGCCAGCAGCTTGGGAGGGACAGGGATGAATGAGCAGTTCTTC.

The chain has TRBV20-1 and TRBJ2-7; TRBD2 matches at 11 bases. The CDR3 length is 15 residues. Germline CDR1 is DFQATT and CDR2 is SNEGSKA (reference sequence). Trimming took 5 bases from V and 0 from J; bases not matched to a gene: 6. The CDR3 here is CSASTSGGLSYEQYF. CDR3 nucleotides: TGCAGTGCTTCAACTAGCGGGGGCCTCTCCTACGAGCAGTACTTC.